A single sample gave rise to the 4 T cell receptor beta chains below, sequenced in a study of shared clonotypes between healthy human individuals. In the naive CD8 group, cells lacked CD45RO and were positively selected for CCR7, so terminally differentiated effector memory CD45RA+ cells were left out. The method was immunoSEQ multiplex PCR; TCRdb's version includes in-frame clones alone and lacks a portion of them. The sample includes around 2,000,000 clones, about 92% of them seen just once. Sequencing was performed on naive CD8+ T cells from PBMCs. Source of these receptors: a man between 18 and 35 years old in good health. Some clones in this sample may be carry-over from other donors' samples.

In its sample, this clone was seen once. Here the CDR3 reads CATSPSQGAGELFF. The CDR3 coding sequence is TGTGCCACTTCCCCGTCTCAGGGTGCCGGGGAGCTGTTTTTT. The chain uses TRBV5-4 and TRBJ2-2; D is possibly TRBD1 (5 bases). The CDR3 is 14 amino acids. V lost 9 bases to trimming and J lost 6 bases, with 18 bases between them. In germline, CDR1 is SGHNT, CDR2 YYREEE (reference sequence).

On this clone itself: In the same sample, other DNA sequences code for this CDR3. The gene calls are TRBV28 and TRBJ2-2; 9 bases match TRBD1. Trimming took 5 bases from V and 5 from J; bases not matched to a gene: 3. The CDR3 runs 14 residues. Germline V gives CDR1 MDHEN, CDR2 SYDVKM. The CDR3 loop reads CASSPTGGTGELFF. For the CDR3, the DNA is TGTGCCAGCAGTCCGACAGGGGGGACCGGGGAGCTGTTTTTT.

This clone has just one count. The rearrangement links TRBV19 to TRBJ2-1, with TRBD2 matching over 11 bases. The CDR3 is 15 residues long. Looked up from germline, CDR1 is LNHDA and CDR2 is SQIVND (reference sequence). Trimming removed 6 bases from V and 8 bases from J; junction bases left unmatched: 9. This CDR3 is CASSPNSGRAYEQFF. CDR3 nucleotides: TGTGCCAGTAGCCCGAATAGCGGGAGGGCGTATGAGCAGTTCTTC.

The gene calls are TRBV28 and TRBJ1-2; 7 bases fit TRBD1. This CDR3 contains 14 residues. J lost 4 bases, V lost 7 bases, and 9 bases had no gene match. CDR1 MDHEN and CDR2 SYDVKM come from the germline V gene. Here the CDR3 reads CASNPVRDSYGYTF. DNA for the CDR3: TGTGCCAGCAACCCCGTCCGGGACAGCTATGGCTACACCTTC.